The 5 T cell receptor beta chains listed next were all sequenced from one sample in a study of vaccination effects on CD4 cells after COVID-19. These receptors are not linked to any known antigen. Produced via immunoSEQ multiplex PCR; TCRdb's table is partial and in-frame only. The sample has about 37,000 clones, about 66% seen once. Prior to sequencing, the ViraFEST assay stimulated PBMC with viral peptide pools, which expanded the antigen-specific CD4+ T cells. Cells that had been cultured for approximately ten days were the source of isolated CD4+ T cells. Neither prior SARS-CoV-2 infection nor positive nucleocapsid antibodies were present in the vaccine recipients. The sample was CD4+ T cells from PBMCs cultured with HCoV-OC43 spike peptides, taken before COVID-19 vaccination. Subset denoted: HCoV-OC43 spike overlapping peptide pool stimulation. These receptors were taken from a human donor who received a COVID-19 vaccine.

V usage is TRBV9 and J usage is TRBJ2-6; D gene ambiguous. CDR3 size: 16 residues. Germline values: CDR1 SGDLS, CDR2 YYNGEE. Deletions cut 0 bases from V and 0 bases from J, with 7 bases between. The CDR3 reads CASSVGATSGANVLTF. The CDR3 nucleotides read TGTGCCAGCAGCGTAGGGGCAACCTCTGGGGCCAACGTCCTGACTTTC.

Here the CDR3 DNA reads TGTGCCAGCAGTTACTCGATCTTCGGGGGTGCAGATCAGCCCCAGCATTTT. It codes for CASSYSIFGGADQPQHF. This chain links TRBV6-2 or TRBV6-3 with TRBJ1-5, with D possibly matching TRBD1 (5 bases). Germline-derived CDR1 and CDR2 are MNHEY and SVGEGT. The CDR3 is 17 residues long. V gave up 0 bases and J gave up 5 bases, with 17 bases separating them.

This clone is medium-sized in the sample. The chain carries TRBV30 and TRBJ2-5; D call uncertain. Germline CDR1 and CDR2: GTSNPN and SVGIG (reference sequence). This CDR3 has 11 residues. Trimming cost V 3 bases and J 10 bases, with 12 bases left between them. CDR3 bases: TGTGCCTGGAGATTAGGAGCAGGCCAGTACTTC. Its protein product is CAWRLGAGQYF.

This chain uses TRBV6-5 with TRBJ1-2; D is ambiguous. In germline, CDR1 is MNHEY, CDR2 SVGAGI. V lost 7 bases and J 4 bases, leaving 10 bases between the germline ends. This CDR3 is built from 12 residues. CDR3 protein: CASTLFGYGYTF. The CDR3 nucleotides are TGTGCCAGCACGCTCTTCGGCTATGGCTACACCTTC.

The chain employs TRBV3-1 (or the pseudogene TRBV3-2) and TRBJ1-1; D not resolved. V lost 2 bases to trimming and J lost 2 bases, with 3 bases between them. CDR3 length equals 12 residues. CDR1 is LGHDT and CDR2 is YNNKEL in the germline V gene (reference sequence). As DNA, the CDR3 is TGTGCCAGCAGCCAATATAACACTGAAGCTTTCTTT. Its protein is CASSQYNTEAFF.